These T cell receptor beta chains were read from a single sample in a study of shared clonotypes between healthy human individuals. The data were produced by immunoSEQ multiplex PCR, yet TCRdb's version contains in-frame clones alone and is incomplete. The table has about 2 million clones, roughly 94% seen once. The sample taken for sequencing was naive CD4+ T cells sorted from blood. The receptor source for this set is a man between 18 and 29 years old in good health. CDR3s include the opening cysteine and the closing phenylalanine or tryptophan. The order of the fields is J gene, V gene, clone size, D gene, CDR3 protein, CDR3 DNA. A D gene is named only where the DNA matches it firmly. Some rows have no size entry. The others give once, few or many, or a class for an expanded clone.

>TRBJ1-2|TRBV6-6|once|TRBD1
CASNEQGTNYGYTF
TGTGCCAGCAACGAACAGGGGACTAACTATGGCTACACCTTC
>TRBJ2-1|TRBV12-2|-|-
CASRLPGQVECEQFF
TGTGCAAGTCGCTTACCGGGACAGGTCGAGTGTGAGCAGTTCTTC
>TRBJ2-2|TRBV6-1|once|-
CASIVSPGTAGELFF
TGTGCCAGCATAGTTAGTCCCGGGACGGCCGGGGAGCTGTTTTTT
>TRBJ1-2|TRBV6-6|few|-
CGSGENYGYTF
TGTGGCAGTGGGGAGAACTATGGCTACACCTTC
>TRBJ1-3|TRBV4-2|-|-
CASGWEGTSGNTIYF
TGTGCCTCCGGGTGGGAGGGGACCTCTGGAAACACCATATATTTT
>TRBJ2-1|TRBV5-5|-|-
CASSLGLGLVTYNEQFF
TGTGCCAGCAGCTTGGGACTGGGGCTAGTTACTTACAATGAGCAGTTCTTC
>TRBJ1-2|TRBV5-6|few|-
CASSLGRNYGYTF
TGTGCCAGCAGCTTGGGGCGTAACTATGGCTACACCTTC
>TRBJ2-3|TRBV7-2|-|-
CASRRDSTDTQYF
TGTGCCAGCAGGAGGGATTCCACAGATACGCAGTATTTT
>TRBJ2-3|TRBV30|-|-
CAWSVQSGGTDTQYF
TGTGCCTGGAGTGTACAATCAGGGGGCACAGATACGCAGTATTTT
>TRBJ2-3|TRBV9|-|TRBD2
CASSVDPTSGGASTDTQYF
TGTGCCAGCAGCGTAGATCCTACTAGCGGGGGGGCTAGCACAGATACGCAGTATTTT
>TRBJ1-5|TRBV6-1|-|-
CASLLTASNQPQHF
TGTGCCAGTCTCTTGACGGCTAGCAATCAGCCCCAGCATTTT
>TRBJ1-4|TRBV4-1|once|-
CASSQQISSWGGNNEKLFF
TGCGCCAGCAGCCAACAGATTTCTAGCTGGGGAGGAAATAATGAAAAACTGTTTTTT
>TRBJ1-4|TRBV30|-|TRBD1
CAWTDRGLANEKLFF
TGTGCCTGGACGGACAGGGGGCTCGCTAATGAAAAACTGTTTTTT
>TRBJ2-7|TRBV18|-|-
CASSPQERAYEQYF
TGTGCCAGCTCACCTCAGGAGCGGGCCTACGAGCAGTACTTC
>TRBJ2-5|TRBV7-7|-|-
CASSLEPQETQYF
TGTGCTAGCAGCTTAGAGCCACAAGAGACCCAGTACTTC
>TRBJ2-7|TRBV5-1|-|TRBD2
CASSLDGTSRSEQYF
TGCGCCAGCAGCTTGGATGGGACTAGTCGTTCCGAGCAGTACTTC
>TRBJ1-1|TRBV7-2|-|TRBD1
CASSLRGRTNTEAFF
TGTGCCAGCAGCTTAAGGGGGCGCACGAACACTGAAGCTTTCTTT
>TRBJ2-5|TRBV10-2|once|TRBD1
CASFPRDRGLQGETQYF
TGCGCCAGCTTCCCTAGGGACAGGGGGCTTCAGGGGGAGACCCAGTACTTC